The source of this TCR beta chain is a study of graft-versus-host responses after intestinal transplantation. Study background: Isolated intestinal, liver-intestinal, or multivisceral transplants had been given to the recipients. All recipients were given anti-thymocyte globulin induction, and tacrolimus and steroids were then administered for around three years. Study-level results: Individuals who had graft-donor T cell macrochimerism had allografts that showed high graft-versus-host to host-versus-graft clonal ratios.

Remarks on this clone: Its antigen is undetermined.

TCRdb's table, derived via immunoSEQ multiplex PCR, lists solely in-frame clones and lacks some. The sample has roughly 77,000 clones; roughly 90% are singletons. V lost 5 bases and J lost 2; bases outside the gene matches: 8. The CDR3 contains 17 residues. Germline V gives CDR1 SGHVS, CDR2 FNYEAQ. The source was unstimulated CD8+ T cells sorted from spleen or lymph node cells, collected before intestinal transplant. The chain carries TRBV7-6 and TRBJ1-3; 11 nucleotides align to TRBD1. The TCR was taken from a human donor who received an intestinal transplant. In DNA, the CDR3 is TGTGCCAGCAGCACAAAGGCGGGACAGGGGGCTGGAAACACCATATATTTT. As protein: CASSTKAGQGAGNTIYF.